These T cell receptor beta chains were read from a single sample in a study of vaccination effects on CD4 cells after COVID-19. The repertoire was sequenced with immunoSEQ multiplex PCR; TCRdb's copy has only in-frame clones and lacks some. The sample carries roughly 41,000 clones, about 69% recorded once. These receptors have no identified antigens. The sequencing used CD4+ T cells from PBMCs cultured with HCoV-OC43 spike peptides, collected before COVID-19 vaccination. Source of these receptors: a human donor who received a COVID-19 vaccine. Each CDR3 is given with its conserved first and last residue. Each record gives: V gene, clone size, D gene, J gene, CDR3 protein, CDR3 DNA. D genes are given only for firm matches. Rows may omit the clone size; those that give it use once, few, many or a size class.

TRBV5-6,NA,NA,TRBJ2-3,CASSLGGLSTDTQYF,TGTGCCAGCAGCTTGGGGGGGCTTAGCACAGATACGCAGTATTTT
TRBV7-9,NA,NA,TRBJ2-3,CASSLTADTQYF,TGTGCCAGCAGCCTTACGGCAGATACGCAGTATTTT
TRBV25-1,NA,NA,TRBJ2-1,CASSGGGGGSRNEQFF,TGTGCCAGCAGTGGGGGAGGAGGGGGGTCTCGCAATGAGCAGTTCTTC
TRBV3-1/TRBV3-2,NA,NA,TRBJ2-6,CASSQDHSGANVLTF,TGTGCCAGCAGCCAAGACCACTCTGGGGCCAACGTCCTGACTTTC
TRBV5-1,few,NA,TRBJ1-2,CASSIGQNLANYGYTF,TGCGCCAGCAGCATAGGACAGAATCTTGCTAACTATGGCTACACCTTC
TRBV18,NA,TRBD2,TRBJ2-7,CASSSGLADSYEQYF,TGTGCCAGCTCATCTGGACTAGCGGACTCCTACGAGCAGTACTTC
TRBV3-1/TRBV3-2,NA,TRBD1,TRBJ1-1,CASSNTGGTEAFF,TGTGCCAGCAGCAATACAGGGGGCACTGAAGCTTTCTTT
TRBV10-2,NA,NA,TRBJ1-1,CASSAELSNTEAFF,TGCGCCAGCAGTGCGGAACTTTCGAACACTGAAGCTTTCTTT
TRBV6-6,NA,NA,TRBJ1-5,CASSSFGVDNQPQHF,TGTGCCAGCAGCAGTTTTGGGGTCGACAATCAGCCCCAGCATTTT
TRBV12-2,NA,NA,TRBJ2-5,CASRLAVWQETQYF,TGTGCAAGTCGCTTAGCAGTTTGGCAAGAGACCCAGTACTTC
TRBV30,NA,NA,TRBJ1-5,CAWSGRGLGQPQHF,TGTGCCTGGAGTGGAAGGGGTTTGGGTCAGCCCCAGCATTTT
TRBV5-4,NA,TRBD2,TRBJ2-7,CASSSGLAGGAYEQYF,TGTGCCAGCAGCTCGGGACTAGCGGGGGGAGCCTACGAGCAGTACTTC
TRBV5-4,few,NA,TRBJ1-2,CASSLDPAPTNYGYTF,TGTGCCAGCAGCTTGGATCCAGCTCCGACTAACTATGGCTACACCTTC
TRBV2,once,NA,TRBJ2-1,CASKLSRNNEQFF,TGTGCCAGCAAACTGTCTCGGAACAATGAGCAGTTCTTC
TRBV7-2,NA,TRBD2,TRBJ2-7,CASSLSGISYEQYF,TGTGCCAGCAGCCTTAGCGGGATCTCCTACGAGCAGTACTTC
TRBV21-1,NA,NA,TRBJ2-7,CASSTRPRRW,TGTGCCAGCAGCACCCGGCCCCGACGGTGG